The 2 T cell receptor beta chains below come from one sample, sequenced in a study of blood T cell dynamics during melanoma immunotherapy. The repertoire was sequenced with immunoSEQ multiplex PCR; TCRdb's copy has only in-frame clones and lacks some. The profile shows 10,000 to 13,000 clones, almost 85% of them singletons. Time point here: week 3, after first cycle of checkpoint inhibitor. The material was blood, obtained from a patient treated with checkpoint blockade. The receptors derive from a human donor with melanoma.

V is TRBV7-9 and J is TRBJ2-5, with D perhaps TRBD2 (6 bases). V lost 5 bases and J lost 2, with 15 bases in between. The CDR3 runs to 15 residues. Germline V CDR1 and CDR2: SEHNR, FQNEAQ (reference sequence). CDR3 in amino acids: CASSREGLAQETQYF. DNA for the CDR3: TGTGCCAGCAGCCGAGAAGGTCTAGCGCAAGAGACCCAGTACTTC.

The chain combines TRBV15 with TRBJ2-1, with TRBD2 as a possible D gene (6 bases). CDR3 length: 14 residues. With 3 bases removed from V and 9 bases from J, the gap between germline ends came to 15 bases. Germline V lookup: CDR1 LNHNV, CDR2 YYDKDF (reference sequence). The CDR3 loop reads CATSSRVGGGEQFF. The CDR3 nucleotides read TGTGCCACCAGCAGCAGGGTGGGAGGTGGTGAGCAGTTCTTC.